This TCR beta chain originates from a study of blood T cell repertoires in COVID-19. The protocol was immunoSEQ multiplex PCR, while the TCRdb copy is restricted to in-frame clones and leaves out a portion. The table includes about 150,000 clones, around 86% detected once. V was pared by 6 bases and J by 3 bases, with 5 bases of the junction left unmatched. Germline-derived CDR1 and CDR2 are SNHLY and FYNNEI. The CDR3 sequence is 15 residues long. Those enrolled, adults aged roughly 18 to 89 years, came from roughly 23 US areas. Assignments of participants to cohorts depended upon their own reported clinical history.

The rearrangement uses TRBV2 and TRBJ2-4, with 10 bases matching TRBD1. Sequencing used PBMCs or T cells enriched from blood (not recorded which). The source is a man in his fifties or sixties who had recovered from COVID-19. CDR3 coding DNA: TGTGCCAGCAGCCGGGACAGGGGTGACAAAAACATTCAGTACTTC. It codes for CASSRDRGDKNIQYF.